Shown below are 26 T cell receptor beta chains from a single sample sequenced in a study of radiation and T cells in renal cell carcinoma. Repertoires were generated with immunoSEQ multiplex PCR, while TCRdb's copy carries only in-frame clones and drops some. In the table there are tens of thousands of clones, just under 80% of which are singletons. The time point: baseline pretreatment blood. Sample treatment: 15 Gy SBRT to primary tumor, nephrectomy 4 weeks later. Here the sequenced sample was blood, taken from a patient whose treatment included radiotherapy and nephrectomy. These receptors all stem from a man aged 55-75 years with renal cell carcinoma.

This chain uses TRBV14 with TRBJ1-2; no definite D call. The V end was cut by 4 bases, the J end by 0 bases, with 18 bases between. The CDR3 length is 17 residues. Germline CDR1 SGHDN, CDR2 FVKESK. CDR3 sequence (DNA): TGTGCCAGCAGCCGGACTAAGGATCCCCTTACTAACTATGGCTACACCTTC. Protein product: CASSRTKDPLTNYGYTF.

This rearrangement joins TRBV30 to TRBJ1-1, with D perhaps TRBD1 (6 bases). Germline V gene lookup returns CDR1 GTSNPN and CDR2 SVGIG (reference sequence). This CDR3 is 14 amino acids long. V was clipped by 3 bases and J by 5 bases, with 16 bases between them. The DNA of the CDR3 is TGTGCCTGGAGGAGGGACAAGGGGTATACTGAAGCTTTCTTT. This codes for CAWRRDKGYTEAFF.

This sequence joins TRBV5-1 and TRBJ1-2, with no clear D. CDR1 SGHRS and CDR2 YFSETQ come from the germline V gene. V shed 1 base and J shed 8 bases, with 6 bases lying between them. CDR3 length equals 11 residues. CDR3 sequence reads: CASSLSGGYTF. CDR3 nucleotide sequence: TGCGCCAGCAGCTTGAGCGGCGGCTACACCTTC.

The chain combines TRBV10-2 with TRBJ2-1; the D gene is possibly TRBD2 (5 bases). The CDR3 extends over 15 amino acids. The V gene lost 6 bases and the J gene lost 1 base, with 13 bases spanning the gap. Germline CDR1 is WSHSY and CDR2 is SAAADI. CDR3 sequence: CASSDYMISYNEQFF. The CDR3 region has the DNA TGCGCCAGCAGCGACTACATGATTTCCTACAATGAGCAGTTCTTC.

V is TRBV6-1 and J is TRBJ1-5; 7 bases align to TRBD1. Per germline, CDR1 MNHNS and CDR2 SASEGT. The J segment lost 6 bases and the V segment lost 6 bases, leaving 5 bases of the junction unmatched. The CDR3 runs 13 residues. The CDR3 sequence: CASRRGQGQPQHF. The CDR3, as DNA: TGTGCCAGCAGGAGGGGGCAGGGTCAGCCCCAGCATTTT.

V and J are TRBV6-5 and TRBJ1-2; D unclear. Germline values: CDR1 MNHEY, CDR2 SVGAGI. This CDR3 is 14 amino acids long. Deletions cut 2 bases from V and 3 bases from J, with 10 bases between. CDR3 sequence (DNA): TGTGCCAGCAGTTACATGGACGCGGACTATGGCTACACCTTC. Translating it yields CASSYMDADYGYTF.

This chain uses TRBV6-1 with TRBJ2-3; 7 nucleotides align to TRBD2. V shed 7 bases and J 5 bases; nucleotides not matched to a gene: 9. CDR3 length equals 14 residues. From germline, CDR1 is MNHNS and CDR2 SASEGT. CDR3 region: CASNPGLAVDTQYF. Here the CDR3 DNA reads TGTGCCAGCAACCCCGGCCTAGCGGTAGATACGCAGTATTTT.

This clone appeared a single time. The genes are TRBV29-1 and TRBJ1-2, with 7 bases fitting TRBD1. CDR3 length: 11 amino acids. CDR1 is SQVTM, CDR2 ANQGSEA, per germline. CDR3 protein: CTTTGTYGYTF. The CDR3 DNA sequence: TGCACCACGACAGGGACCTATGGCTACACCTTC.

This sequence joins TRBV29-1 and TRBJ2-7; no clear D. The V end lost 3 bases, the J end lost 1 base, and 4 bases lay between the germline ends. Germline loops: CDR1 SQVTM, CDR2 ANQGSEA. This CDR3 has 11 residues. The CDR3 sequence: CSVDRSYEQYV. CDR3 nucleotides: TGCAGCGTTGATAGGTCCTACGAGCAGTACGTC.

This clone was found a few times. Other DNA sequences in the sample encode the same CDR3. J is TRBJ1-3 and V is TRBV2, with 10 bases identical to TRBD1. After removal of 6 bases from V and 2 bases from J, the junction contained 4 bases not matched to a gene. Germline assignment: CDR1 SNHLY and CDR2 FYNNEI. The CDR3 loop spans 15 amino acids. CDR3 DNA sequence: TGTGCCAGCAGGGTCGGACAGGGGGCTGGAAACACCATATATTTT. This gives the protein CASRVGQGAGNTIYF. The whole variable domain, remainder taken from reference TRBV2 and TRBJ1-3, is EPEVTQTPSHQVTQMGQEVILRCVPISNHLYFYWYRQILGQKVEFLVSFYNNEISEKSEIFDDQFSVERPDGSNFTLKIRSTKLEDSAMYFCASRVGQGAGNTIYFGEGSWLTVV.

This clone was observed a single time. The rearrangement joins TRBV4-2 to TRBJ2-1, with 7 bases fitting TRBD2. The trim removed 1 base at V and 2 bases at J, leaving 2 bases unmatched. The CDR3 totals 15 residues. The germline gives CDR1 LGHNA, CDR2 YNFKEQ. The CDR3 DNA is TGTGCCAGCAGCCAAGGGGAGGGCCCCTACAATGAGCAGTTCTTC. Protein product: CASSQGEGPYNEQFF.

This clone came up a few times. The chain uses TRBV20-1 and TRBJ1-1; D is unresolved. V lost 7 bases, J lost 10 bases, and 13 bases lay in between. This CDR3 comprises 10 residues. CDR1 DFQATT and CDR2 SNEGSKA come from the germline V gene (reference sequence). The CDR3 bases are TGCAGTGACCCGACACGGGTAGCTTTCTTT. Translating gives CSDPTRVAFF.

The V call is TRBV5-1, the J call TRBJ1-2, with 7 nucleotides matching TRBD1. The CDR3 extends over 14 amino acids. Germline assignment: CDR1 SGHRS and CDR2 YFSETQ. The ends lost 1 base at V and 6 bases at J; junction bases unmatched: 6. CDR3 region: CASSLKAGGNGYTF. Written as DNA, the CDR3 is TGCGCCAGCAGCTTGAAGGCAGGGGGTAATGGCTACACCTTC.

CDR3 DNA: TGCGCCAGCAGCCAAGAGGCGAAAGGGGAGCAGTTCTTC. This gives the protein CASSQEAKGEQFF. This sequence joins TRBV4-1 and TRBJ2-1; unclear D gene. Per germline, CDR1 MGHRA and CDR2 YSYEKL. CDR3 length: 13 residues. The V end was cut by 0 bases, the J end by 10 bases, with 10 bases between.

The chain has TRBV5-1 and TRBJ1-1, with 8 positions matching TRBD1. CDR3 length: 15 amino acids. Germline V gene sequence: CDR1 SGHRS, CDR2 YFSETQ. The J segment lost 3 bases and the V segment lost 0 bases, leaving 4 bases of the junction unmatched. CDR3 region: CASSLEDRVDTEAFF. CDR3 bases: TGCGCCAGCAGCTTGGAGGACAGGGTGGACACTGAAGCTTTCTTT.

This chain connects TRBV6-5 to TRBJ2-1; TRBD2 agrees at 15 bases. The J segment lost 8 bases and the V segment lost 2 bases, leaving 4 bases of the junction unmatched. The CDR3 has 16 residues. Germline V gene data show CDR1 as MNHEY and CDR2 as SVGAGI. Here the CDR3 DNA reads TGTGCCAGCAGTTACGGGACTAGCGGGAGGTTGGATGAGCAGTTCTTC. Protein product: CASSYGTSGRLDEQFF.

V is TRBV30 and J is TRBJ2-5; a weak D match, TRBD1 (5 bases). Judging by the DNA end, TRBJ2-7 fits better; the J call may be wrong. CDR3 size: 14 residues. In germline, CDR1 is GTSNPN, CDR2 SVGIG (reference sequence). This chain's CDR3 is CAWSEGYGSYEQYF. CDR3 nucleotides: TGTGCCTGGAGTGAGGGGTACGGCTCCTACGAGCAGTACTTC.

In the case of this clone: The junction departs from germline at one end; a sequencing error may be responsible. The V gene is TRBV5-4, the J gene TRBJ1-1; the D gene is possibly TRBD1 (5 bases). There are 16 residues in the CDR3. CDR1 SGHNT and CDR2 YYREEE come from the germline V gene (reference sequence). CDR3 protein: CASSLGPGEGNTEAFF. The CDR3 region has the DNA TGTGCCAGCAGTTTGGGGCCTGGGGAGGGGAACACTGAAGCTTTCTTT.

The chain uses TRBV6-6 and TRBJ2-5, with 7 positions matching TRBD2. Looked up from germline, CDR1 is MNHNY and CDR2 is SVGAGI (reference sequence). This CDR3 has 13 residues. Germline trimming cut 4 bases from V and 7 bases from J; bases unmatched to any gene: 6. The CDR3 nucleotides read TGTGCCAGCAGTTCGGGGGGACCCCCGACCCAGTACTTC. Protein product: CASSSGGPPTQYF.

This clone was observed a handful of times. The V call is TRBV2, the J call TRBJ2-1; 8 positions agree with TRBD2. CDR1 and CDR2 (germline): SNHLY, FYNNEI. The CDR3 runs to 16 residues. V was pared by 10 bases and J by 6 bases, with 17 bases of the junction left unmatched. The CDR3 DNA sequence: TGTGCCACCCTGGGAGGTAGCGGGATGGGAGGCAATGAGCAGTTCTTC. It yields the protein CATLGGSGMGGNEQFF.

The chain combines TRBV2 with TRBJ1-1; D gene ambiguous. The germline V gene encodes CDR1 SNHLY and CDR2 FYNNEI. This CDR3 is built from 14 residues. V lost 1 base and J 1 base, leaving 7 bases between the germline ends. The CDR3 region has the DNA TGTGCCAGCAGTGAAGGCCGGACGAACACTGAAGCTTTCTTT. Protein: CASSEGRTNTEAFF. The complete variable domain, with remaining parts taken from reference TRBV2 and TRBJ1-1, reads EPEVTQTPSHQVTQMGQEVILRCVPISNHLYFYWYRQILGQKVEFLVSFYNNEISEKSEIFDDQFSVERPDGSNFTLKIRSTKLEDSAMYFCASSEGRTNTEAFFGQGTRLTVV.

V and J are TRBV7-2 and TRBJ2-3; 12 nucleotides line up with TRBD2. The CDR3 runs to 16 residues. In germline, CDR1 is SGHTA, CDR2 FQGNSA. The junction had 8 bases not matched to a gene; V was cut back by 5 bases and J by 5 bases. DNA of the CDR3: TGTGCCAGCAGCCCTTTGGCTAGCGGGAGGGGAGATACGCAGTATTTT. Protein: CASSPLASGRGDTQYF. Full variable domain (remainder filled in from reference TRBV7-2 and TRBJ2-3): GAGVSQSPSNKVTEKGKDVELRCDPISGHTALYWYRQSLGQGLEFLIYFQGNSAPDKSGLPSDRFSAERTGGSVSTLTIQRTQQEDSAVYLCASSPLASGRGDTQYFGPGTRLTVL.

The V and J genes are TRBV2 and TRBJ2-1; D call uncertain. Looked up from germline, CDR1 is SNHLY and CDR2 is FYNNEI. The CDR3 spans 11 residues. V was cut by 4 bases and J by 9 bases, with 7 bases left in between. CDR3 loop: CASSAQVEQFF. DNA of the CDR3: TGTGCCAGCAGTGCCCAAGTTGAGCAGTTCTTC.

The genes are TRBV5-1 and TRBJ1-1; unclear D gene. Trimming shortened V by 2 bases and J by 7 bases, and 6 bases separated the two germline ends. The CDR3 covers 11 residues. The germline gives CDR1 SGHRS, CDR2 YFSETQ. Written as DNA, the CDR3 is TGCGCCAGCAGCTTTAGCGGTGAAGCTTTCTTT. Its protein product is CASSFSGEAFF. Together with reference TRBV5-1 and TRBJ1-1, the CDR3 gives the full variable domain: KAGVTQTPRYLIKTRGQQVTLSCSPISGHRSVSWYQQTPGQGLQFLFEYFSETQRNKGNFPGRFSGRQFSNSRSEMNVSTLELGDSALYLCASSFSGEAFFGQGTRLTVV.

The chain couples TRBV10-1 to TRBJ2-3; D is unclear. With 0 bases removed from V and 2 bases from J, the gap between germline ends came to 15 bases. This CDR3 contains 17 residues. The germline V gene has CDR1 WNHNN and CDR2 SYGVQD (reference sequence). This CDR3 is CASSESFSPDNTDTQYF. CDR3 coding DNA: TGCGCCAGCAGTGAGTCCTTCTCCCCCGACAACACAGATACGCAGTATTTT.

This clone was recorded once. For the CDR3, the DNA is TGTGCCATCAGTGAGGGACAGATGAACACTGAAGCTTTCTTT. Translating gives CAISEGQMNTEAFF. The V call is TRBV10-3, the J call TRBJ1-1, with D possibly TRBD1 on 6 matching bases. Trimming stripped 2 bases from V and 0 bases from J, with 7 bases between. CDR3 length equals 14 residues. CDR1 is ENHRY, CDR2 SYGVKD, per germline.